Detailed here is one T cell receptor (beta chain). Its antigen remains unknown. The data were obtained in a study of CD4 T cells in relation to SARS-CoV-2 and coronaviruses. CD4+ T cells from unexposed donors were obtained before the COVID-19 pandemic (2011-2018). Isolation of CD4+ T cells took place after roughly nine days in culture. Testing used SARS-CoV-2 S/N and four cold-coronavirus spikes on unexposed-donor CD4+ T cells, cells permitting. PBMCs were plated at around 2 million per well in IL-2-containing medium. Fresh IL-2 medium replaced half the medium on days 3 and 7. The CDR3 runs 12 residues. CDR1 and CDR2 (germline): LNHDA, SQIVND (reference sequence). The J segment lost 4 bases and the V segment lost 9 bases, leaving 5 bases of the junction unmatched. The data were produced by immunoSEQ multiplex PCR, yet TCRdb's version contains in-frame clones alone and is incomplete. The sample shows under 20,000 clones, about 78% of them seen only once.

The receptor was isolated from a human donor in good health. The sample taken for sequencing was CD4+ T cells from PBMCs, cultured in vitro. The chain is built from TRBV19 and TRBJ1-1; 7 bases are shared with TRBD1. CDR3 in amino acids: CASRGQATEAFF. The CDR3 coding sequence is TGTGCCAGCCGCGGACAGGCCACTGAAGCTTTCTTT. The full variable domain, completed using reference TRBV19 and TRBJ1-1, is DGGITQSPKYLFRKEGQNVTLSCEQNLNHDAMYWYRQDPGQGLRLIYYSQIVNDFQKGDIAEGYSVSREKKESFPLTVTSAQKNPTAFYLCASRGQATEAFFGQGTRLTVV.